The next 2 T cell receptor beta chains were all read from a single sample in a study of blood T cell repertoires in COVID-19. Libraries were prepared by immunoSEQ multiplex PCR; TCRdb keeps only in-frame clonotypes and omits some of them. The table lists about 150,000 clones, about nine tenths of them singletons. The source material was peripheral blood. The receptors were gathered from a woman aged 60-70 years with active or convalescent COVID-19.

The genes are TRBV12-5 and TRBJ1-6; D unresolved. This CDR3 contains 13 residues. V lost 3 bases and J lost 7, with 7 bases in between. Germline CDR1 reads LGHNT; CDR2 reads FRNRAP. The CDR3 sequence is CASGFGRNSPLHF. The CDR3 DNA sequence: TGTGCTAGTGGTTTCGGGAGAAATTCACCCCTCCACTTT. The full variable domain, in which reference TRBV12-5 and TRBJ1-6 provide the parts outside the CDR3, is DARVTQTPRHKVTEMGQEVTMRCQPILGHNTVFWYRQTMMQGLELLAYFRNRAPLDDSGMPKDRFSAEMPDATLATLKIQPSEPRDSAVYFCASGFGRNSPLHFGNGTRLTVT.

CDR3 loop: CASSYLTGEQPQHF. The CDR3, as DNA: TGTGCCAGCAGTTACTTGACAGGGGAACAGCCCCAGCATTTT. V is TRBV6-2 or TRBV6-3 and J is TRBJ1-5; TRBD1 agrees at 8 bases. CDR1 and CDR2 from the germline V gene are MNHEY and SVGEGT. The CDR3 has 14 amino acids. The J segment lost 7 bases and the V segment lost 1 base, leaving 3 bases of the junction unmatched.